This record covers a single T cell receptor (beta chain). This specimen belongs to a study of blood T cell repertoires in COVID-19. The protocol was immunoSEQ multiplex PCR, while the TCRdb copy is restricted to in-frame clones and leaves out a portion. The sample shows more than 350,000 clones, around 87% of them seen only once. Trimming cost V 1 base and J 2 bases; bases outside gene matches: 13. Germline-derived CDR1 and CDR2 are MGHRA and YSYEKL. The CDR3 is 21 residues long. This chain joins TRBV4-1 and TRBJ2-3; 15 bases align to TRBD2. The clonotype originates from a woman in her twenties or thirties with COVID-19, enrolled during active disease. Material: peripheral blood. CDR3 residues: CASSQVPPGTSGRWDTDTQYF. DNA of the CDR3: TGCGCCAGCAGCCAAGTCCCCCCCGGGACTAGCGGGAGGTGGGACACAGATACGCAGTATTTT.